These T cell receptor beta chains were read from a single sample in a study of blood T cell repertoires in COVID-19. Sequenced by immunoSEQ multiplex PCR; TCRdb stores in-frame clones only, minus some. The sample contains 170,000 or so clones, more than 75% of which appear only once. The sample comprised peripheral blood. Receptors were obtained from a woman aged 18-29 years who had recovered from COVID-19. Each CDR3 is given without its conserved first and last residue. The order of the fields is V gene, CDR3 protein.

TRBV7-8	ASSFDRSYNEQF
TRBV2	ASSEGGVRGYT
TRBV9	ASRVGGLAGGPATGELF
TRBV7-2	ASSPLLQGFYEQY
TRBV4-3	ASSQVAVGSGYGYT
TRBV25-1	ASGLSGGADEQF
TRBV7-2	ASRRGRWTGSERETQY
TRBV4-1	ASSQDVAGAYEQY
TRBV2	ASSKDRFNEKLF
TRBV10-3	AIKETGAPNSPLH
TRBV5-6	ASSFLLYSTDTQY
TRBV4-1	ASSPFRGNQPQH
TRBV7-9	ASSLLDRGSNEQF
TRBV7-9	ASSPLGRNT
TRBV7-2	ASSPTDRVHEKLF
TRBV5-1	ASSLGTGSNSPLH
TRBV27	ASKRWPDTQY
TRBV7-3	ASSSGQGGQPQH
TRBV3-1/TRBV3-2	ASSQFTGEQY
TRBV7-2	ASSLGGDGYT
TRBV5-4	ASSRSGNTYEQY
TRBV7-3	ASSFGGARTDTQY
TRBV5-1	ASSEGWNNSPLH
TRBV7-3	ASSPRGGSNTGELF
TRBV18	ASSPYNGQNTGELF
TRBV12-3/TRBV12-4	ASSNRLYGYT
TRBV5-1	ASNLMENEQF
TRBV2	ASSDRGGYNSPLH
TRBV10-1	ASSESLDRPTNEKLF
TRBV3-1/TRBV3-2	ASSQTGDTDTQY
TRBV7-7	ASSPGLVGRDTQY
TRBV19	ASSHQSRDQPQH
TRBV5-1	ASSLGIGGVSGYT
TRBV7-2	ASSPQLAGELF
TRBV18	ASSLGQNTEAF
TRBV5-1	ASRTSGEGYGYT
TRBV20-1	SASPQSGEGPYNSPLH
TRBV5-4	ASSSGLAGLSYEQY
TRBV12-5	ASGRDTSTDTQY
TRBV7-8	ASSFSGTEAF
TRBV3-1/TRBV3-2	ASSQGWGRGNSPLH
TRBV7-9	ASSLAGQSNTEAF
TRBV20-1	SASGAYDGYT